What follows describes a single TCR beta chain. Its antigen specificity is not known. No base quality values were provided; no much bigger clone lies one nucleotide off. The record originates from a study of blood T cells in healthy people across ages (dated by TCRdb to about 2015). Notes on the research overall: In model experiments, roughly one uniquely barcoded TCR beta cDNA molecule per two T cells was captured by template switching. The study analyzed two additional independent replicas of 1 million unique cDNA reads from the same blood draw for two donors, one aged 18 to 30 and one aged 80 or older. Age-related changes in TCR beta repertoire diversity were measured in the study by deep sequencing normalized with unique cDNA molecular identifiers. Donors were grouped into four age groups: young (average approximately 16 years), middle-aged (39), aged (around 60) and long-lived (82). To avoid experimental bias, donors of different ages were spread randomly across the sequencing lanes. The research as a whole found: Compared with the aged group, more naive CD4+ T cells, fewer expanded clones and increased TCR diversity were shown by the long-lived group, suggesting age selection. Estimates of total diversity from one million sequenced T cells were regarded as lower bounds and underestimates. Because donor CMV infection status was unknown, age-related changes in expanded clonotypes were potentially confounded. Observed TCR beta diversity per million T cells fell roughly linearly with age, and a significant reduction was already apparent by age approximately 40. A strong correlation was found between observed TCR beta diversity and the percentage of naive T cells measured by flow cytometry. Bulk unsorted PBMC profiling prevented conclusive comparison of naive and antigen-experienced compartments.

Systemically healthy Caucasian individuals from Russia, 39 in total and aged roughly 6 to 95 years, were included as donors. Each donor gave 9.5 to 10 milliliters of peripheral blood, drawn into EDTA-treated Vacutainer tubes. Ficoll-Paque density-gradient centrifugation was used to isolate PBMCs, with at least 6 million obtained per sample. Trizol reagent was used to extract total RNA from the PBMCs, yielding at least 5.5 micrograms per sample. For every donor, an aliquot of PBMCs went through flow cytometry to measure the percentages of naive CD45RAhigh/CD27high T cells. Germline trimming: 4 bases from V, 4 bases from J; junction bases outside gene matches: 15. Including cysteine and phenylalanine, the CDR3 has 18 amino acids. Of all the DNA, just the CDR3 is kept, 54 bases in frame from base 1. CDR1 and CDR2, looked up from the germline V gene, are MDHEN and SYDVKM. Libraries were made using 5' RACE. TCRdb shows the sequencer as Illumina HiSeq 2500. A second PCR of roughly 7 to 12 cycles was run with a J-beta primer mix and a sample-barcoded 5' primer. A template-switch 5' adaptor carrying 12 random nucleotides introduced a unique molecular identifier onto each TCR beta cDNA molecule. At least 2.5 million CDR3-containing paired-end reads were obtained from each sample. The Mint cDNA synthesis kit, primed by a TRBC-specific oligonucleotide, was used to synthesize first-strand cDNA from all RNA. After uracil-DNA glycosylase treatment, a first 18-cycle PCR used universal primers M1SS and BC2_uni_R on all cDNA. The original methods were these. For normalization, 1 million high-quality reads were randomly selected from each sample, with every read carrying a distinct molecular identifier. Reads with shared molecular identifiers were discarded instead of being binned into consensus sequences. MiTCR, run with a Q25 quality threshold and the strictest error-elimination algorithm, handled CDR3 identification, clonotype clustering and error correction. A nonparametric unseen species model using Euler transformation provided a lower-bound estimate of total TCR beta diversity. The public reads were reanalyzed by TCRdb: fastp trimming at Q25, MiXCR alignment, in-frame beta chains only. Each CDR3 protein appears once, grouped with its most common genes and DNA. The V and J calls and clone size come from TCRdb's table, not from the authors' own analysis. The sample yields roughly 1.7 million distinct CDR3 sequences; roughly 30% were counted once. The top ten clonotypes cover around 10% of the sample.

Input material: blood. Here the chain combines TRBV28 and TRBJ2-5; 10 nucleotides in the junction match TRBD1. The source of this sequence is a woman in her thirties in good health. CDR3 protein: CASSSSRGTGARRETQYF. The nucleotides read TGTGCCAGCAGTTCCTCCCGCGGGACAGGGGCCCGCAGAGAGACCCAGTACTTC.